What follows is one T cell receptor beta chain and its context. The authors' processing: Researchers report that nucleated cell counts were estimated from reference gene primer amplification. The data were produced by immunoSEQ multiplex PCR, yet TCRdb's version contains in-frame clones alone and is incomplete. The V and J calls and clone size are taken from that table; D and trimming were inferred from the DNA. The top ten hold approximately 0.45% of the sample, which has some 83,000 clones, around 88% seen once. The sample belongs to a study of blood T cell repertoires in COVID-19. The CDR3 consists of 12 residues. The germline V gene encodes CDR1 DFQATT and CDR2 SNEGSKA (reference sequence). With 3 bases removed from V and 3 bases from J, the gap between germline ends came to 8 bases.

Specimen: peripheral blood. This sequence joins TRBV20-1 and TRBJ1-2, with no clear D. The receptor comes from a man in his sixties with acute or convalescent COVID-19. This CDR3 reads CSASRGDYGYTF. The CDR3 region has the DNA TGCAGTGCTAGTCGGGGTGACTATGGCTACACCTTC.